Following are 25 T cell receptor beta chains from one sample sequenced in a study of regulatory T cells in long-lasting Graves disease. Time point defined: newly diagnosed GD, antithyroid drugs for less than 3 months. Scientists built the TCR library using RNA that was extracted from PBMCs. Arm-PCR with iRepertoire HTBI primers amplified the CDR3 regions for these TCR beta libraries. MiXCR, run by TCRdb on the multiplex PCR reads, gives a single entry per CDR3 protein. Of about 620,000 distinct CDR3 sequences in the sample, roughly 15% were seen once. The sample also formed part of further work on T cells in Graves' hyperthyroidism and ophthalmopathy.

The input for sequencing was peripheral blood mononuclear cells (PBMCs), taken at new diagnosis, from a patient treated with antithyroid drugs. The receptors were sampled from a woman in her twenties or thirties with Graves disease.

This clonotype showed up many times. The chain couples TRBV2 to TRBJ2-4; 13 positions match TRBD2. Per germline, CDR1 SNHLY and CDR2 FYNNEI. The ends lost 7 bases at V and 0 bases at J; junction bases unmatched: 6. The CDR3 loop spans 17 amino acids. CDR3 residues: CASKGLAGILAKNIQYF. The CDR3 coding sequence is TGTGCCAGCAAGGGACTAGCGGGGATACTAGCCAAAAACATTCAGTACTTC.

This clonotype has at least ten counts. CDR3 region: CASRSRRGPDTQYF. CDR3 sequence (DNA): TGTGCCAGCAGATCTAGGCGGGGGCCAGATACGCAGTATTTT. The chain uses TRBV6-1 and TRBJ2-3; D might be TRBD2 (7 bases). In germline, CDR1 is MNHNS, CDR2 SASEGT. This CDR3 is built from 14 residues. V was trimmed by 6 bases and J by 4 bases, leaving 14 bases between them.

This clonotype was seen at least ten times. This chain uses TRBV2 with TRBJ1-1, with 10 positions matching TRBD1. J lost 1 base, V lost 6 bases, and 2 bases had no gene match. Germline values: CDR1 SNHLY, CDR2 FYNNEI. The CDR3 runs to 14 residues. DNA of the CDR3: TGTGCCAGCAGGCGACAGGGGGCGAACACTGAAGCTTTCTTT. It codes for CASRRQGANTEAFF.

The chain uses TRBV30 and TRBJ2-5, with D perhaps matching TRBD1 or TRBD2 (5 bases each). Germline-derived CDR1 and CDR2 are GTSNPN and SVGIG (reference sequence). Trimming left V 4 bases short and J 7 bases short, with 19 bases between. This CDR3 comprises 14 residues. CDR3 nucleotides: TGTGCCTGGACCGGGACGAGCCCTCGGAGGACCCAGTACTTC. Residues: CAWTGTSPRRTQYF.

This clonotype was seen at least ten times. This chain joins TRBV6-1 and TRBJ1-1; no clear D gene. The V gene lost 6 bases and the J gene lost 0 bases, with 8 bases spanning the gap. Germline V gene data show CDR1 as MNHNS and CDR2 as SASEGT. CDR3 length: 13 residues. CDR3 protein: CASRFALNTEAFF. CDR3 nucleotide sequence: TGTGCCAGCAGATTCGCCTTGAACACTGAAGCTTTCTTT.

This clonotype appeared many times. V gene TRBV11-2 combines with J gene TRBJ2-3; TRBD1 agrees at 8 bases. The junction had 18 bases not matched to a gene; V was cut back by 4 bases and J by 0 bases. The CDR3 runs 20 residues. The germline V gene has CDR1 SGHAT and CDR2 FQNNGV. The CDR3 nucleotides read TGTGCCAGCAGCTCTATTCACCGGGGGCAGGGGGCGCGCAGCACAGATACGCAGTATTTT. The encoded protein is CASSSIHRGQGARSTDTQYF.

The chain employs TRBV20-1 and TRBJ1-3; unclear D gene. CDR1 DFQATT and CDR2 SNEGSKA come from the germline V gene (reference sequence). There are 13 residues in the CDR3. CDR3 sequence: CSVARRQGNTIYF. CDR3 DNA: TGCAGCGTTGCTCGAAGGCAGGGAAACACCATATATTTT.

This clonotype was counted many times. The J gene is TRBJ1-1, the V gene TRBV20-1; D may be TRBD1 (6 bases). The CDR3 loop spans 14 amino acids. V was trimmed by 6 bases and J by 0 bases, leaving 14 bases between them. Germline V CDR1 and CDR2: DFQATT, SNEGSKA (reference sequence). The CDR3 DNA sequence: TGCAGTGCCTACTTGCAGGGGATGAACACTGAAGCTTTCTTT. This encodes CSAYLQGMNTEAFF.

This clonotype was detected many times. V gene TRBV7-3 combines with J gene TRBJ2-1; D possibly corresponds to TRBD1 (6 bases). This CDR3 is built from 14 residues. Germline V gene lookup returns CDR1 SGHTA and CDR2 FQGTGA. V dropped 2 bases and J dropped 7 bases, with 12 bases sitting between them. CDR3 sequence: CASSLDRFGNEQFF. For the CDR3, the DNA is TGTGCCAGCAGCTTAGACAGGTTTGGAAATGAGCAGTTCTTC.

This clonotype was found many times. The V gene is TRBV20-1, the J gene TRBJ2-1, with a tentative D call TRBD1 (5 bases). The CDR3 length is 11 residues. Trimming took off 8 bases at V and 7 bases at J, with 12 bases between the two ends. CDR1 and CDR2 from the germline V gene are DFQATT and SNEGSKA (reference sequence). CDR3 nucleotides: TGCAGTCAGATAGGGGTGAATGAGCAGTTCTTC. It specifies CSQIGVNEQFF.

This clonotype was recorded at least ten times. The V call is TRBV29-1, the J call TRBJ2-1, with D possibly being TRBD1 or TRBD2 (6 bases each). Trimming took 6 bases from V and 0 from J, leaving 12 bases between them. The CDR3 runs 14 residues. Germline V gene lookup returns CDR1 SQVTM and CDR2 ANQGSEA. The CDR3 DNA follows: TGCAGCGTCATTCGGGGGCCCTCCTACAATGAGCAGTTCTTC. Its protein product is CSVIRGPSYNEQFF.

The sample holds many counts of this clonotype. The genes are TRBV7-3 and TRBJ2-2; a possible D gene is TRBD2 (5 bases). Trimming removed 4 bases at V and 3 bases at J, with 15 bases between. The germline CDR1 and CDR2 sequences are SGHTA and FQGTGA. There are 16 residues in the CDR3. CDR3 sequence: CASSSPGELDTGELFF. The CDR3 DNA is TGTGCCAGCAGCTCACCTGGGGAGTTGGACACCGGGGAGCTGTTTTTT.

In the case of this clonotype: A read error may explain this, as a much larger clone is one base away. This rearrangement joins TRBV6-4 to TRBJ2-5; TRBD2 matches 12 bases. The V and J ends lost 3 bases and 4 bases, in that order; junction bases with no gene match: 0. CDR3 length: 14 amino acids. Germline V gene data show CDR1 as MRHNA and CDR2 as SNTAGT. The CDR3 DNA reads TGTGCCAGCAGTGAACTAGCGGGAGGAGAGACCCAGTACTTC. Translating gives CASSELAGGETQYF.

This clonotype was counted only a few times. CDR3 amino acids: CAAHGTGGREAFF. CDR3 sequence (DNA): TGTGCCGCCCATGGGACCGGGGGAAGAGAAGCTTTCTTT. The chain uses TRBV6-1 and TRBJ1-1; maybe TRBD1 (5 bases). This CDR3 is 13 amino acids long. The V gene's germline CDR1 is MNHNS and CDR2 SASEGT. Trimming cost V 11 bases and J 8 bases, with 21 bases left between them.

The chain carries TRBV5-1 and TRBJ2-1; 8 nucleotides agree with TRBD1. Germline V gene data show CDR1 as SGHRS and CDR2 as YFSETQ. V shed 0 bases, J shed 9 bases, and the junction held 11 bases outside the gene matches. This CDR3 contains 16 residues. The CDR3: CASSLAIDRGLPEQFF. CDR3 nucleotides: TGCGCCAGCAGCTTGGCCATCGACAGGGGATTGCCTGAGCAGTTCTTC.

This clonotype was seen more than once but under ten times. The V and J genes are TRBV27 and TRBJ2-5; TRBD1 aligns across 11 bases. Per the germline V gene, CDR1 is MNHEY and CDR2 is SMNVEV (reference sequence). The CDR3 runs 15 residues. J was trimmed by 5 bases and V by 6 bases; bases with no gene match: 8. The CDR3 loop is CASSPGTGGWETQYF. CDR3 DNA: TGTGCCAGCAGCCCCGGGACAGGGGGTTGGGAGACCCAGTACTTC.

In the case of this clonotype: Being one base from a much bigger clone, this may be a read error. V gene TRBV7-2 combines with J gene TRBJ2-5; D is unclear. This CDR3 is built from 13 residues. The V gene lost 7 bases and the J gene lost 4 bases, with 13 bases spanning the gap. Germline V gives CDR1 SGHTA, CDR2 FQGNSA. Here the CDR3 reads CASTFDQGETQYF. The CDR3 DNA reads TGTGCCAGCACCTTTGACCAAGGAGAGACCCAGTACTTC.

This clonotype was seen many times. The chain carries TRBV12-3 or TRBV12-4 and TRBJ1-5; possible D gene TRBD1, 5 bases. CDR3 length: 15 amino acids. V lost 6 bases, J lost 4 bases, and 16 bases lay in between. CDR3 in amino acids: CASSTGGTSNQPQHF. In DNA, the CDR3 is TGTGCCAGCAGCACGGGGGGGACCTCGAATCAGCCCCAGCATTTT.

This clonotype was observed many times. The chain combines TRBV11-2 with TRBJ2-5; no clear D gene. The V and J ends lost 5 bases and 3 bases respectively, with 13 bases between them. Germline V gene lookup returns CDR1 SGHAT and CDR2 FQNNGV. The CDR3 is 14 residues long. The CDR3 DNA is TGTGCCAGCAGCCTCCGCCCAGTTAAAGAGACCCAGTACTTC. This translates into CASSLRPVKETQYF.

This clonotype was seen repeatedly, ten times or more. The chain is built from TRBV27 and TRBJ1-2; D unclear. Germline CDR1 reads MNHEY; CDR2 reads SMNVEV (reference sequence). The CDR3 is 15 amino acids. V dropped 8 bases and J dropped 5 bases, with 21 bases sitting between them. The CDR3 here is CASRPSPGSAYGYTF. As DNA, the CDR3 is TGTGCCAGCCGTCCCAGTCCGGGGTCGGCTTATGGCTACACCTTC.

This clonotype appeared many times. The chain uses TRBV7-9 and TRBJ1-1; weak D call: TRBD1 (6 bases). The CDR3 loop spans 15 amino acids. Germline-derived CDR1 and CDR2 are SEHNR and FQNEAQ (reference sequence). Trimming cost V 5 bases and J 0 bases, with 13 bases left between them. The CDR3 DNA reads TGTGCCAGCAGCGATATCGACAGGCTGAACACTGAAGCTTTCTTT. Translating it yields CASSDIDRLNTEAFF.

The gene calls are TRBV3-1 and TRBJ2-7, with D possibly TRBD2 on 5 matching bases. Germline-derived CDR1 and CDR2 are LGHDT and YNNKEL (reference sequence). V gave up 4 bases and J gave up 5 bases, with 18 bases separating them. This CDR3 is built from 15 residues. CDR3 nucleotides: TGTGCCAGCAGCCGCTCCCCCTCGACTACTGACGAGCAGTACTTC. Translated: CASSRSPSTTDEQYF.

This clonotype was seen ten or more times. This rearrangement joins TRBV7-2 to TRBJ2-5; maybe TRBD2 (6 bases). Germline assignment: CDR1 SGHTA and CDR2 FQGNSA. The CDR3 covers 14 residues. Trimming took 1 base from V and 4 from J, leaving 10 bases between them. CDR3 sequence: CASSLEWGGETQYF. Here the CDR3 DNA reads TGTGCCAGCAGCTTAGAGTGGGGAGGAGAGACCCAGTACTTC.

This clonotype appeared many times. The chain employs TRBV20-1 and TRBJ2-2, with 7 bases that match TRBD2. CDR1 is DFQATT and CDR2 is SNEGSKA in the germline V gene (reference sequence). This CDR3 comprises 17 residues. The V and J ends lost 0 bases and 5 bases, in that order; junction bases with no gene match: 12. CDR3 coding DNA: TGCAGTGCTAGAGATTATCTCAAGCGGGGAACGACCGGGGAGCTGTTTTTT. Protein sequence: CSARDYLKRGTTGELFF.

This clonotype was detected ten times or more. This rearrangement joins TRBV20-1 to TRBJ1-6; D is possibly TRBD1 (6 bases). Germline lookup yields CDR1 DFQATT and CDR2 SNEGSKA (reference sequence). With 6 bases removed from V and 8 bases from J, the gap between germline ends came to 17 bases. The CDR3 runs to 14 residues. The CDR3 DNA follows: TGCAGTGCAAGATTGGGGGCCGCCGATTCACCCCTCCACTTT. Translating it yields CSARLGAADSPLHF.